A single sample gave rise to the 30 T cell receptor beta chains below, sequenced in a study of T cells in Graves' hyperthyroidism and ophthalmopathy. The CDR3 regions of TCR beta were amplified from RNA transcripts. The study used the HTBI primer set for a first-round RT-PCR of the TCR CDR3. Each CDR3 protein gets one entry after TCRdb re-called the multiplex PCR reads with MiXCR. The profile shows approximately 600,000 distinct CDR3 sequences, more than 11% of them singletons. Sequencing was carried out using blood. The source of these receptors is a woman younger than 45 with Graves' hyperthyroidism that later progressed to Graves' ophthalmopathy.

This clonotype has just a few counts. The DNA for the CDR3 is TGTGCCAGCAGTGGGATTTGGGGGTCCCCTCAGCCCCAGCATTTT. This codes for CASSGIWGSPQPQHF. The chain has TRBV6-1 and TRBJ1-5; D may be TRBD1 (5 bases). V lost 4 bases and J lost 6, with 16 bases in between. The CDR3 is 15 residues long. Germline assignment: CDR1 MNHNS and CDR2 SASEGT.

This clonotype was counted ten times or more. The gene calls are TRBV20-1 and TRBJ2-3; D perhaps matches TRBD2 (6 bases). V lost 6 bases, J lost 2 bases, and 15 bases lay in between. CDR3 length: 14 residues. The germline CDR1 and CDR2 sequences are DFQATT and SNEGSKA (reference sequence). The CDR3 DNA follows: TGCAGTGCCCTCGGGGGATTTTCCACAGATACGCAGTATTTT. Translating gives CSALGGFSTDTQYF.

This clonotype has a handful of counts. This chain connects TRBV7-9 to TRBJ2-5; 9 bases match TRBD1. After removal of 0 bases from V and 4 bases from J, the junction contained 3 bases not matched to a gene. Germline CDR1 is SEHNR and CDR2 is FQNEAQ (reference sequence). CDR3 size: 15 residues. CDR3 in amino acids: CASSLATGGVETQYF. The CDR3 nucleotides read TGTGCCAGCAGCTTAGCGACAGGGGGGGTAGAGACCCAGTACTTC.

There are many counts of this clonotype. The chain carries TRBV10-3 and TRBJ1-5; D uncertain. This CDR3 has 18 amino acids. Trimming cost V 6 bases and J 0 bases, with 21 bases left between them. From germline, CDR1 is ENHRY and CDR2 SYGVKD. The CDR3 here is CAISDPTTASDSNQPQHF. CDR3 nucleotides: TGTGCCATCAGCGACCCTACGACGGCCTCAGATAGCAATCAGCCCCAGCATTTT.

This clonotype was observed a handful of times. V gene TRBV7-2 combines with J gene TRBJ2-5, with D possibly being TRBD2 (6 bases). Germline lookup yields CDR1 SGHTA and CDR2 FQGNSA. There are 16 residues in the CDR3. Trimming shortened V by 1 base and J by 4 bases, and 16 bases separated the two germline ends. CDR3 region: CASSLVVAGRGETQYF. CDR3 sequence (DNA): TGTGCCAGCAGCTTAGTAGTGGCGGGAAGGGGAGAGACCCAGTACTTC.

This clonotype was seen many times. The J gene is TRBJ1-2, the V gene TRBV28; a weak D match, TRBD1 (6 bases). CDR3 length equals 13 residues. Germline CDR1 and CDR2: MDHEN and SYDVKM. Trimming cost V 4 bases and J 4 bases, with 10 bases left between them. The CDR3 nucleotides are TGTGCCAGCAGTTGGGGGGGCGGCTATGGCTACACCTTC. This codes for CASSWGGGYGYTF.

The V call is TRBV19, the J call TRBJ1-1, with unresolved D. The CDR3 loop spans 14 amino acids. From germline, CDR1 is LNHDA and CDR2 SQIVND (reference sequence). V was pared by 4 bases and J by 1 base, with 10 bases between. The CDR3, as DNA: TGTGCCAGTAGTACGCCCGGGGAGAACACTGAAGCTTTCTTT. Its protein product is CASSTPGENTEAFF.

The sample holds a few counts of this clonotype. Just one base apart from a much larger clone, this may be a read error. The rearrangement uses TRBV11-2 and TRBJ2-5; D may be TRBD2 (6 bases). CDR3 length: 13 residues. Germline CDR1 and CDR2: SGHAT and FQNNGV. CDR3 in DNA: TGTGCCAGCAGCTTAGACAGACTAGAGGCCCAGTACTTC. This codes for CASSLDRLEAQYF.

This clonotype was found many times. The rearrangement links TRBV30 to TRBJ1-1, with unresolved D. Germline-derived CDR1 and CDR2 are GTSNPN and SVGIG (reference sequence). The CDR3 runs to 10 residues. V lost 1 base to trimming and J lost 10 bases, with 7 bases between them. CDR3 sequence: CAWSALRAFF. The DNA for the CDR3 is TGTGCCTGGAGTGCTTTACGAGCTTTCTTT. Filled out from reference TRBV30 and TRBJ1-1, the complete variable domain reads SQTIHQWPATLVQPVGSPLSLECTVEGTSNPNLYWYRQAAGRGLQLLFYSVGIGQISSEVPQNLSASRPQDRQFILSSKKLLLSDSGFYLCAWSALRAFFGQGTRLTVV.

This clonotype appeared many times. This sequence joins TRBV7-9 and TRBJ2-1; TRBD2 matches at 9 bases. V dropped 5 bases and J dropped 6; count of bases not matched to a gene: 8. Germline loops: CDR1 SEHNR, CDR2 FQNEAQ (reference sequence). This CDR3 region has 15 residues. This chain's CDR3 is CASSRYGLALNEQFF. The CDR3 DNA sequence: TGTGCCAGCAGCCGTTACGGACTAGCGCTCAATGAGCAGTTCTTC.

This chain connects TRBV7-9 to TRBJ2-7; possibly TRBD1 for D (5 bases). The ends were cut back, 0 bases at V and 3 bases at J, with 9 bases in the middle. Germline values: CDR1 SEHNR, CDR2 FQNEAQ (reference sequence). The CDR3 is 14 amino acids. This CDR3 is CASSLAGQVYEQYF. Written as DNA, the CDR3 is TGTGCCAGCAGCTTAGCGGGGCAGGTCTACGAGCAGTACTTC.

This clonotype was seen ten or more times. V is TRBV28 and J is TRBJ1-5; D gene ambiguous. With 7 bases removed from V and 7 bases from J, the gap between germline ends came to 17 bases. Germline assignment: CDR1 MDHEN and CDR2 SYDVKM. This CDR3 contains 14 residues. DNA of the CDR3: TGTGCCAGCATAGGTGATGCGGTTGTACAGCCCCAGCATTTT. Translated, it gives CASIGDAVVQPQHF. The complete variable domain, with remaining parts taken from reference TRBV28 and TRBJ1-5, reads DVKVTQSSRYLVKRTGEKVFLECVQDMDHENMFWYRQDPGLGLRLIYFSYDVKMKEKGDIPEGYSVSREKKERFSLILESASTNQTSMYLCASIGDAVVQPQHFGDGTRLSIL.

The genes are TRBV12-3 or TRBV12-4 and TRBJ2-3; TRBD2 matches at 7 bases. J was trimmed by 0 bases and V by 10 bases; bases with no gene match: 10. This CDR3 is built from 15 residues. The CDR3 DNA reads TGTGCCAACACCATCGGGGGGATCAGCACAGATACGCAGTATTTT. Protein: CANTIGGISTDTQYF.

The chain joins TRBV4-1 to TRBJ2-3; no clear D. The V and J ends lost 4 bases and 4 bases respectively, with 15 bases between them. Germline V gene sequence: CDR1 MGHRA, CDR2 YSYEKL. There are 15 residues in the CDR3. The CDR3: CASSPDRISPDTQYF. In DNA, the CDR3 is TGCGCCAGCAGCCCTGACCGAATTAGCCCAGATACGCAGTATTTT.

The CDR3 DNA follows: TGCGCCAGCAGCCAGGGACTAGCGGGAACCAATGAGCAGTTCTTC. It yields the protein CASSQGLAGTNEQFF. This sequence joins TRBV4-3 and TRBJ2-1, with TRBD2 matching over 13 bases. Losses at the gene ends were 3 bases for V and 6 bases for J; bases not matched to a gene: 2. CDR3 length equals 15 residues. In germline, CDR1 is LGHNA, CDR2 YSLEER.

The chain is built from TRBV3-1 and TRBJ2-2, with 7 bases matching TRBD2. With 0 bases clipped from V and 0 bases from J, the junction kept 4 bases outside the gene matches. Germline V gives CDR1 LGHDT, CDR2 YNNKEL (reference sequence). This CDR3 is 17 amino acids long. The CDR3 region is CASSQDFLAANTGELFF. For the CDR3, the DNA is TGTGCCAGCAGCCAAGACTTCCTAGCGGCGAACACCGGGGAGCTGTTTTTT.

This clonotype was detected many times. The genes are TRBV30 and TRBJ1-1; D not resolved. Germline assignment: CDR1 GTSNPN and CDR2 SVGIG (reference sequence). V was trimmed by 0 bases and J by 5 bases, leaving 13 bases between them. This CDR3 contains 14 residues. The CDR3 DNA reads as TGTGCCTGGAGTGTCTGGCAGGCGGAAACTGAAGCTTTCTTT. It codes for CAWSVWQAETEAFF.

In regard to this clonotype: A much bigger clone sits one base away, suggesting this may be a read error. The J gene is TRBJ1-2, the V gene TRBV6-2 or TRBV6-3; possibly TRBD1 for D (5 bases). The CDR3 runs 14 residues. The V end was cut by 7 bases, the J end by 10 bases, with 22 bases between. The V gene's germline CDR1 is MNHEY and CDR2 SVGEGT. The CDR3 nucleotides are TGTGCCAGCACCAGGGACCCCGGCGGGCGTGACTACACCTTC. It translates to CASTRDPGGRDYTF.

CDR3 sequence: CASSQSLGQVQETQYF. Written as DNA, the CDR3 is TGCGCCAGCAGCCAATCTTTGGGACAGGTACAAGAGACCCAGTACTTC. The chain uses TRBV4-3 and TRBJ2-5; TRBD1 aligns across 8 bases. J was trimmed by 2 bases and V by 2 bases; bases with no gene match: 7. Germline-derived CDR1 and CDR2 are LGHNA and YSLEER. The CDR3 has 16 amino acids.

J is TRBJ2-7 and V is TRBV20-1, with D perhaps matching TRBD1 or TRBD2 (5 bases each). V gave up 2 bases and J gave up 7 bases, with 18 bases separating them. CDR3 size: 14 residues. The germline gives CDR1 DFQATT, CDR2 SNEGSKA (reference sequence). The CDR3 DNA follows: TGCAGTGCTAGAACAGATCCGGGACGTGGGGAGCAGTACTTC. Amino acid sequence: CSARTDPGRGEQYF.

In its sample, this clonotype was seen a few times. CDR3 nucleotides: TGCGCCAGCAGCCAAGTACTCGGGTTTAACACAGATACGCAGTATTTT. The encoded protein is CASSQVLGFNTDTQYF. The chain combines TRBV4-3 with TRBJ2-3; D is undetermined. Looked up from germline, CDR1 is LGHNA and CDR2 is YSLEER. This CDR3 is built from 16 residues. The ends were cut back, 1 base at V and 2 bases at J, with 13 bases in the middle.

This clonotype was detected ten times or more. The chain couples TRBV20-1 to TRBJ2-7; 10 bases match TRBD2. CDR1 and CDR2 (germline): DFQATT, SNEGSKA (reference sequence). Trimming took 8 bases from V and 1 from J; bases not matched to a gene: 8. The CDR3 runs 14 residues. CDR3 bases: TGCAGTCCCATAGCGGGAGGCGGGTCCTACGAGCAGTACTTC. This translates into CSPIAGGGSYEQYF.

Many counts were recorded for this clonotype. This chain joins TRBV3-1 and TRBJ1-6, with D perhaps matching TRBD1 (5 bases). V was shortened by 4 bases and J by 5 bases, with 15 bases between the two germline ends. The CDR3 is made up of 16 amino acids. The V gene's germline CDR1 is LGHDT and CDR2 YNNKEL (reference sequence). The CDR3 DNA reads as TGTGCCAGCAGCCTCAGCGCGGCAGGGAATAATTCACCCCTCCACTTT. The encoded protein is CASSLSAAGNNSPLHF.

This clonotype was seen a handful of times. V usage is TRBV9 and J usage is TRBJ2-3, with a tentative D call TRBD2 (5 bases). CDR1 is SGDLS and CDR2 is YYNGEE in the germline V gene. Trimming removed 4 bases at V and 8 bases at J, with 14 bases between. The CDR3 contains 13 residues. This CDR3 reads CASSRAAGGTQYF. The CDR3, as DNA: TGTGCCAGCAGCAGGGCAGCAGGAGGTACGCAGTATTTT.

This clonotype was found a few times. The chain carries TRBV18 and TRBJ2-5; 8 bases line up with TRBD1. The CDR3 has 14 residues. From germline, CDR1 is KGHSH and CDR2 LQKENI. Trimming took 4 bases from V and 5 from J; bases not matched to a gene: 6. The CDR3 DNA follows: TGTGCCAGCTCACAACCACAGGGGGTCGAGACCCAGTACTTC. This codes for CASSQPQGVETQYF. The full variable domain, its missing parts supplied by reference TRBV18 and TRBJ2-5, is NAGVMQNPRHLVRRRGQEARLRCSPMKGHSHVYWYRQLPEEGLKFMVYLQKENIIDESGMPKERFSAEFPKEGPSILRIQQVVRGDSAAYFCASSQPQGVETQYFGPGTRLLVL.

The chain recombines TRBV19 with TRBJ1-5; D might be TRBD1 (5 bases). V lost 9 bases and J lost 0, with 12 bases in between. Germline CDR1 LNHDA, CDR2 SQIVND (reference sequence). The CDR3 extends over 14 amino acids. DNA of the CDR3: TGTGCCAGCACGGGACGGAGTAGCAATCAGCCCCAGCATTTT. Its protein product is CASTGRSSNQPQHF.

Ten or more counts support this clonotype. The V and J genes are TRBV11-2 and TRBJ1-1; 7 positions agree with TRBD1. Germline lookup yields CDR1 SGHAT and CDR2 FQNNGV. The V segment lost 5 bases and the J segment 11 bases; nucleotides outside the gene matches: 8. The CDR3 consists of 12 residues. The CDR3, as DNA: TGTGCCAGCAGCGATGTCCAGGGGGGGGCTTTCTTT. This gives the protein CASSDVQGGAFF. The variable domain in full, completed from reference TRBV11-2 and TRBJ1-1, reads EAGVAQSPRYKIIEKRQSVAFWCNPISGHATLYWYQQILGQGPKLLIQFQNNGVVDDSQLPKDRFSAERLKGVDSTLKIQPAKLEDSAVYLCASSDVQGGAFFGQGTRLTVV.

This clonotype was counted ten times or more. The rearrangement links TRBV30 to TRBJ1-1; 9 nucleotides agree with TRBD1. Trimming at V came to 1 base and at J to 4 bases, leaving 10 bases not matched to a gene. This CDR3 has 16 amino acids. CDR1 is GTSNPN, CDR2 SVGIG, per germline (reference sequence). The CDR3 coding sequence is TGTGCCTGGAGTGACAGGGGGCGCGGGATGGTCACTGAAGCTTTCTTT. Translation gives CAWSDRGRGMVTEAFF.

This chain connects TRBV20-1 to TRBJ1-2, with D perhaps matching TRBD1 (6 bases). The germline V gene has CDR1 DFQATT and CDR2 SNEGSKA (reference sequence). The CDR3 totals 16 residues. Trimming stripped 5 bases from V and 2 bases from J, with 21 bases between. The CDR3 DNA sequence: TGCAGTGCTGGCCCGAATATCCAGGGGCGGAACTATGGCTACACCTTC. This translates into CSAGPNIQGRNYGYTF.

For this clonotype: One base away lies a much larger clone, so this may be a sequencing read error. The chain carries TRBV6-1 and TRBJ2-5; D is unclear. Germline assignment: CDR1 MNHNS and CDR2 SASEGT. The V end was cut by 0 bases, the J end by 7 bases, with 12 bases between. The CDR3 totals 14 residues. Here the CDR3 DNA reads TGTGCCAGCAGTGAAGCGGCCGCCGCCGGGACCCAGTACTTC. This gives the protein CASSEAAAAGTQYF.